One sample yielded the 32 T cell receptor beta chains listed below, sequenced in a study of CD4+ T cells in melanoma (dated by TCRdb to between 2020 and 2023). Libraries were built with the immunoSEQ multiplex PCR assay. What TCRdb holds here is the immuneACCESS table cut down to in-frame rearrangements. Part of the clones is not present; checked against another copy, under half of the missing clones reflect an unresolved V gene, and the others are unexplained. This sample is represented by about 140,000 clones; around 90% of them were singletons. The ten largest clones represent about 1.6% of the sample. The receptors were sampled from a human donor with melanoma.

The V and J genes are TRBV5-5 and TRBJ2-2; D uncertain. Trimming took off 0 bases at V and 4 bases at J, with 7 bases between the two ends. CDR3 length: 14 residues. Germline CDR1 SGHKS, CDR2 YYEKEE (reference sequence). CDR3 in amino acids: CASSLADATGELFF. The CDR3 region has the DNA TGTGCCAGCAGCTTGGCCGACGCCACCGGGGAGCTGTTTTTT.

The rearrangement uses TRBV10-2 and TRBJ2-7; 8 bases are shared with TRBD1. Germline assignment: CDR1 WSHSY and CDR2 SAAADI. V trimming: 2 bases; J trimming: 0 bases; junction bases outside the gene matches: 15. The CDR3 extends over 19 amino acids. CDR3 region: CASSEGQGASPSYSYEQYF. In DNA form, the CDR3 reads TGCGCCAGCAGTGAGGGGCAGGGGGCCAGTCCTTCCTACTCCTACGAGCAGTACTTC.

This clone is a singleton in its sample. The chain combines TRBV5-1 with TRBJ2-7; 10 nucleotides align to TRBD2. The V segment lost 0 bases and the J segment 3 bases; nucleotides outside the gene matches: 6. Germline loops: CDR1 SGHRS, CDR2 YFSETQ. This CDR3 comprises 16 residues. This CDR3 reads CASSLATSGANYEQYF. The CDR3 DNA is TGCGCCAGCAGCTTGGCCACTAGCGGGGCAAACTACGAGCAGTACTTC.

The V gene is TRBV2, the J gene TRBJ1-1; 7 positions match TRBD1. Germline CDR1 reads SNHLY; CDR2 reads FYNNEI. V was pared by 6 bases and J by 5 bases, with 15 bases of the junction left unmatched. The CDR3 extends over 16 amino acids. CDR3 region: CASRSRQGVRGTEAFF. CDR3 coding DNA: TGTGCCAGCAGATCTAGACAGGGTGTAAGAGGGACTGAAGCTTTCTTT.

This chain connects TRBV19 to TRBJ1-1; 7 bases agree with TRBD1. The J segment lost 2 bases and the V segment lost 4 bases, leaving 7 bases of the junction unmatched. The germline V gene has CDR1 LNHDA and CDR2 SQIVND (reference sequence). The CDR3 runs 15 residues. The CDR3 is CASSTGGQLNTEAFF. As DNA, the CDR3 is TGTGCCAGTAGTACTGGGGGACAGTTAAACACTGAAGCTTTCTTT. The full variable domain, its missing parts supplied by reference TRBV19 and TRBJ1-1, is DGGITQSPKYLFRKEGQNVTLSCEQNLNHDAMYWYRQDPGQGLRLIYYSQIVNDFQKGDIAEGYSVSREKKESFPLTVTSAQKNPTAFYLCASSTGGQLNTEAFFGQGTRLTVV.

The V gene is TRBV20-1, the J gene TRBJ2-5; the D is unclear. Per the germline V gene, CDR1 is DFQATT and CDR2 is SNEGSKA (reference sequence). Between the trimmed V and J ends, which lost 3 bases and 1 base, there was a span of 3 bases. This CDR3 contains 11 residues. CDR3 amino acids: CSASAQETQYF. The CDR3 DNA sequence: TGCAGTGCTAGCGCCCAAGAGACCCAGTACTTC.

The chain links TRBV2 to TRBJ1-6; tentatively, D is TRBD1 (6 bases). Germline assignment: CDR1 SNHLY and CDR2 FYNNEI. The CDR3 runs 16 residues. Trimming took off 3 bases at V and 4 bases at J, with 13 bases between the two ends. CDR3 sequence reads: CASSERGFTYNSPLHF. CDR3 DNA: TGTGCCAGCAGTGAGAGGGGGTTCACTTATAATTCACCCCTCCACTTT.

V gene TRBV4-1 combines with J gene TRBJ1-5, with a possible D match to TRBD1 (6 bases). The CDR3 is made up of 17 amino acids. V was clipped by 1 base and J by 6 bases, with 19 bases between them. Looked up from germline, CDR1 is MGHRA and CDR2 is YSYEKL. The DNA for the CDR3 is TGCGCCAGCAGCCAAGGGGTGAACAGGGACGTTGGTCAGCCCCAGCATTTT. Its protein is CASSQGVNRDVGQPQHF.

The CDR3, as DNA: TGCGCCAGCAGTGATCGGCCAGGCTACGAGCAGTACTTC. Protein product: CASSDRPGYEQYF. The V and J genes are TRBV10-1 and TRBJ2-7; D unresolved. The length of the CDR3 is 13 residues. Germline V gives CDR1 WNHNN, CDR2 SYGVQD (reference sequence). Trimming cost V 3 bases and J 3 bases, with 9 bases left between them.

The chain has TRBV5-1 and TRBJ2-3; D gene uncertain. Trimming took 2 bases from V and 4 from J, leaving 11 bases between them. This CDR3 is built from 14 residues. CDR1 and CDR2 from the germline V gene are SGHRS and YFSETQ. The CDR3 reads CASSFTVSADTQYF. CDR3 DNA sequence: TGCGCCAGCAGCTTCACCGTTTCCGCAGATACGCAGTATTTT.

This clone was seen just once. The identical CDR3 is also encoded by other nucleotide sequences in the sample. V gene TRBV5-1 combines with J gene TRBJ1-2; possibly TRBD1 for D (5 bases). The length of the CDR3 is 13 residues. Trimming shortened V by 4 bases and J by 1 base, and 8 bases separated the two germline ends. The germline CDR1 and CDR2 sequences are SGHRS and YFSETQ. CDR3 nucleotides: TGCGCCAGCAGCCCGGGGGTTAACTATGGCTACACCTTC. Encoded protein: CASSPGVNYGYTF.

The chain uses TRBV19 and TRBJ2-4; 11 bases agree with TRBD2. Losses at the gene ends were 3 bases for V and 3 bases for J; bases not matched to a gene: 4. Germline CDR1 LNHDA, CDR2 SQIVND (reference sequence). This CDR3 spans 16 amino acids. The CDR3 is CASSISGGGGKNIQYF. CDR3 bases: TGTGCCAGTAGTATTAGCGGGGGGGGAGGCAAAAACATTCAGTACTTC.

This clone was seen just once. V usage is TRBV6-6 and J usage is TRBJ1-5; D gene uncertain. The CDR3 consists of 14 residues. The ends were cut back, 7 bases at V and 3 bases at J, with 13 bases in the middle. The germline gives CDR1 MNHNY, CDR2 SVGAGI (reference sequence). The CDR3 sequence: CASTPLNANQPQHF. CDR3 coding DNA: TGTGCCAGCACCCCCTTAAACGCCAATCAGCCCCAGCATTTT.

The chain combines TRBV7-2 with TRBJ2-7; no clear D gene. Trimming stripped 1 base from V and 3 bases from J, with 10 bases between. The germline V gene has CDR1 SGHTA and CDR2 FQGNSA. CDR3 length: 14 amino acids. The CDR3 coding sequence is TGTGCCAGCAGCTTAGTCACAGCCTACTACGAGCAGTACTTC. Translated: CASSLVTAYYEQYF. Full variable domain (remainder filled in from reference TRBV7-2 and TRBJ2-7): GAGVSQSPSNKVTEKGKDVELRCDPISGHTALYWYRQSLGQGLEFLIYFQGNSAPDKSGLPSDRFSAERTGGSVSTLTIQRTQQEDSAVYLCASSLVTAYYEQYFGPGTRLTVT.

The J gene is TRBJ2-3, the V gene TRBV2; D may be TRBD2 (6 bases). Germline V lookup: CDR1 SNHLY, CDR2 FYNNEI. V was trimmed by 5 bases and J by 2 bases, leaving 17 bases between them. This CDR3 has 16 amino acids. The CDR3 DNA reads TGTGCCAGCAGTTGGTTCCCGGCGGGGATCACAGATACGCAGTATTTT. Encoded protein: CASSWFPAGITDTQYF.

The chain recombines TRBV6-1 with TRBJ2-7; possibly TRBD1 for D (5 bases). The germline V gene encodes CDR1 MNHNS and CDR2 SASEGT. The CDR3 totals 14 residues. Trimming took 9 bases from V and 2 from J, leaving 17 bases between them. The CDR3, as DNA: TGTGCCAGTAGCTTACAAGGGGTGACCTACGAGCAGTACTTC. Residues: CASSLQGVTYEQYF.

The rearrangement joins TRBV5-6 to TRBJ1-1, with TRBD1 matching over 8 bases. The germline V gene encodes CDR1 SGHDT and CDR2 YYEEEE. V lost 5 bases and J lost 6; bases outside the gene matches: 6. This CDR3 has 13 residues. The CDR3 bases are TGTGCCAGCAGAGCGGACAGGGAGGCTGAAGCTTTCTTT. It encodes CASRADREAEAFF.

The genes are TRBV5-1 and TRBJ2-1; D is possibly TRBD2 (6 bases). This CDR3 contains 15 residues. Germline CDR1 and CDR2: SGHRS and YFSETQ. V lost 4 bases to trimming and J lost 6 bases, with 17 bases between them. Written as DNA, the CDR3 is TGCGCCAGCAGCGGCGGAGGGACGTCGGGCAATGAGCAGTTCTTC. Translation gives CASSGGGTSGNEQFF.

The chain carries TRBV18 and TRBJ1-1, with D hard to call. There are 17 residues in the CDR3. V lost 2 bases, J lost 3 bases, and 19 bases lay in between. Germline V CDR1 and CDR2: KGHSH, LQKENI. The DNA for the CDR3 is TGTGCCAGCTCACCATTCCCTCAGGATCTTACGGACACTGAAGCTTTCTTT. This sequence encodes CASSPFPQDLTDTEAFF.

The chain carries TRBV2 and TRBJ1-2; 7 bases match TRBD1. After removal of 5 bases from V and 6 bases from J, the junction contained 3 bases not matched to a gene. Germline CDR1 and CDR2: SNHLY and FYNNEI. There are 12 residues in the CDR3. The CDR3 region has the DNA TGTGCCAGCAGTTCACAGGGGAATGGCTACACCTTC. Translation: CASSSQGNGYTF.

The chain recombines TRBV7-8 with TRBJ2-7; D is undetermined. V was cut by 0 bases and J by 3 bases, with 6 bases left in between. Germline V gene lookup returns CDR1 SGHVS and CDR2 FQNEAQ. The CDR3 covers 13 residues. CDR3 amino acids: CASSLASDYEQYF. The CDR3 nucleotides read TGTGCCAGCAGCTTAGCTAGTGACTACGAGCAGTACTTC.

The rearrangement joins TRBV15 to TRBJ1-1; D unclear. From germline, CDR1 is LNHNV and CDR2 YYDKDF (reference sequence). Trimming stripped 7 bases from V and 2 bases from J, with 11 bases between. CDR3 length: 13 amino acids. The CDR3 here is CATTPGRNTEAFF. Written as DNA, the CDR3 is TGTGCCACCACCCCGGGCCGTAACACTGAAGCTTTCTTT. Complete variable domain (other parts from reference TRBV15 and TRBJ1-1): DAMVIQNPRYQVTQFGKPVTLSCSQTLNHNVMYWYQQKSSQAPKLLFHYYDKDFNNEADTPDNFQSRRPNTSFCFLDIRSPGLGDTAMYLCATTPGRNTEAFFGQGTRLTVV.

This sequence joins TRBV5-1 and TRBJ2-1, with D perhaps matching TRBD2 (6 bases). This CDR3 is 18 amino acids long. Germline values: CDR1 SGHRS, CDR2 YFSETQ. With 5 bases removed from V and 7 bases from J, the gap between germline ends came to 28 bases. The CDR3 nucleotides are TGCGCCAGCAGTCAAAGTAGCCCGTCGGGACTTGGGGGAAATGAGCAGTTCTTC. Amino acids: CASSQSSPSGLGGNEQFF.

The rearrangement joins TRBV6-5 to TRBJ2-7; the D gene is possibly TRBD2 (6 bases). The germline CDR1 and CDR2 sequences are MNHEY and SVGAGI. The germline V and J ends were trimmed by 2 bases and 0 bases, with 11 bases remaining between them. The CDR3 runs to 15 residues. The CDR3: CASSYRDGSSYEQYF. The DNA for the CDR3 is TGTGCCAGCAGTTACCGGGACGGGAGCTCCTACGAGCAGTACTTC.

The genes are TRBV11-2 and TRBJ2-1, with 12 bases matching TRBD2. Germline V gene sequence: CDR1 SGHAT, CDR2 FQNNGV. Unmatched junction bases numbered 7, after V lost 3 bases and J lost 7 bases. The CDR3 length is 16 residues. DNA of the CDR3: TGTGCCAGCAGCTTCTTTTCTAGCGGGGGGGGGAATGAGCAGTTCTTC. It translates to CASSFFSSGGGNEQFF. Using reference TRBV11-2 and TRBJ2-1 for the parts outside the CDR3, the full variable domain is EAGVAQSPRYKIIEKRQSVAFWCNPISGHATLYWYQQILGQGPKLLIQFQNNGVVDDSQLPKDRFSAERLKGVDSTLKIQPAKLEDSAVYLCASSFFSSGGGNEQFFGPGTRLTVL.

This chain uses TRBV7-6 with TRBJ2-5; TRBD2 agrees at 11 bases. This CDR3 is 14 amino acids long. The germline V gene has CDR1 SGHVS and CDR2 FNYEAQ. The V and J ends lost 1 base and 5 bases, in that order; junction bases with no gene match: 0. The CDR3 region has the DNA TGTGCCAGCAGCTTAGTAGCGGGGGGGGAGACCCAGTACTTC. Translating it yields CASSLVAGGETQYF.

The chain combines TRBV7-9 with TRBJ1-1; tentative D call: TRBD1 (5 bases). The germline gives CDR1 SEHNR, CDR2 FQNEAQ (reference sequence). This CDR3 contains 13 residues. The ends were cut back, 2 bases at V and 7 bases at J, with 11 bases in the middle. In nucleotides, the CDR3 is TGTGCCAGCAGCTTACGGGGCGCGGGTGAAGCTTTCTTT. Translating it yields CASSLRGAGEAFF.

This chain joins TRBV6-5 and TRBJ2-1, with 8 bases aligning to TRBD2. V lost 8 bases and J lost 7; bases outside the gene matches: 10. Germline V gene data show CDR1 as MNHEY and CDR2 as SVGAGI. This CDR3 region has 14 residues. The CDR3 bases are TGTGCCAGCGGTCAAGCGGGGGTCTTGAATGAGCAGTTCTTC. Translating it yields CASGQAGVLNEQFF.

The chain is built from TRBV6-6 and TRBJ2-7, with D unresolved. The CDR3 contains 13 residues. V was cut by 5 bases and J by 6 bases, with 14 bases left in between. CDR1 MNHNY and CDR2 SVGAGI come from the germline V gene (reference sequence). CDR3: CASSHPSRTEQYF. The DNA for the CDR3 is TGTGCCAGCAGTCACCCCTCTAGGACCGAGCAGTACTTC.

The chain combines TRBV5-1 with TRBJ2-3, with D tentatively TRBD2 (5 bases). CDR1 is SGHRS and CDR2 is YFSETQ in the germline V gene. Trimming stripped 0 bases from V and 8 bases from J, with 7 bases between. The CDR3 sequence is 12 residues long. The CDR3 reads CASSLAGITQYF. For the CDR3, the DNA is TGCGCCAGCAGCTTGGCGGGGATTACGCAGTATTTT.

CDR3 in DNA: TGTGCCAGCAGCCCTACCGGGACAGGATCCTACGAGCAGTACTTC. It is translated as CASSPTGTGSYEQYF. The chain links TRBV6-5 to TRBJ2-7, with 8 bases lining up with TRBD1. Trimming removed 6 bases from V and 1 base from J; junction bases left unmatched: 8. The CDR3 has 15 residues. The germline V gene has CDR1 MNHEY and CDR2 SVGAGI.

The chain is built from TRBV18 and TRBJ2-1, with 8 bases fitting TRBD2. J was trimmed by 7 bases and V by 0 bases; bases with no gene match: 5. The germline gives CDR1 KGHSH, CDR2 LQKENI. The length of the CDR3 is 15 residues. CDR3 nucleotide sequence: TGTGCCAGCTCACCACCTAGCGGGGCTATGAATGAGCAGTTCTTC. The encoded protein is CASSPPSGAMNEQFF.